This is a list of T cell receptor beta chains from one sample in a study of blood T cells in healthy people across ages. TCRdb re-called the 5' RACE reads through MiXCR, storing one row per CDR3 protein. Of over a million distinct CDR3 sequences detected, around 27% appear once; the ten largest clones hold approximately 0.75%. These data also formed part of another study, on T cells of mothers and their children.

Source material: blood. All receptors derive from a girl between 2 and 10 years old in good health. The conserved cysteine and the conserved F or W are not part of the CDR3 here. Each record gives: J gene, V gene, CDR3 protein.

j_gene: TRBJ2-1
v_gene: TRBV29-1
CDR3aa: SVEDVQGPLYNEQF

j_gene: TRBJ1-1
v_gene: TRBV4-2
CDR3aa: ASSQQSWGTEAF

j_gene: TRBJ1-5
v_gene: TRBV12-3/TRBV12-4
CDR3aa: ATNNRANQPQH

j_gene: -
v_gene: TRBV4-2
CDR3aa: ASSRVVTISYEQY

j_gene: TRBJ1-2
v_gene: TRBV12-3/TRBV12-4
CDR3aa: ASSLMGGYT

j_gene: TRBJ2-1
v_gene: TRBV6-2/TRBV6-3
CDR3aa: ASRDWISSYNEQF

j_gene: TRBJ2-1
v_gene: TRBV4-1
CDR3aa: ASSQVPGGTYNEQF

j_gene: TRBJ1-5
v_gene: TRBV7-9
CDR3aa: ASLNTDSNQPQH

j_gene: -
v_gene: TRBV6-1
CDR3aa: ASRGGGGNEQY

j_gene: TRBJ2-1
v_gene: TRBV2
CDR3aa: ASSTAGGPDNEQF

j_gene: TRBJ2-3
v_gene: TRBV10-3
CDR3aa: AISGLADGTDTQY

j_gene: TRBJ1-4
v_gene: TRBV3-1
CDR3aa: ASSQDRSRANNEKLF

j_gene: TRBJ2-5
v_gene: TRBV28
CDR3aa: ASRNGGTSGKETQY

j_gene: TRBJ2-1
v_gene: TRBV5-1
CDR3aa: ASSGILAVSSYNEQF